This T cell receptor beta chain is drawn from a study of blood T cell repertoires in COVID-19. On the study more broadly: The United States, Italy and Spain supplied acute and convalescent COVID-19 samples. Nucleic acid was either cDNA or gDNA, and it came from T cells, B-cell-depleted T cells, or PBMCs.

V lost 2 bases and J 4 bases, leaving 12 bases between the germline ends. The length of the CDR3 is 14 residues. CDR1 is SGHRS and CDR2 is YFSETQ in the germline V gene. How the authors handled the data: Amplification from reference gene primers served as the basis for estimated nucleated cell counts. TCRdb keeps only in-frame clones here, not all; method: immunoSEQ multiplex PCR. V and J calls and clone size follow that table, whereas D and trimming were derived from the DNA. The top ten hold roughly 6% of the sample, which has about 55,000 clones, more than 85% seen once. Sequenced: peripheral blood. The genes are TRBV5-1 and TRBJ1-2; possibly TRBD1 for D (5 bases). The receptor comes from a man aged 50 or older with active COVID-19. The CDR3 region is CASSFEGGGYGYTF. The CDR3 DNA is TGCGCCAGCAGCTTCGAAGGCGGGGGCTATGGCTACACCTTC.